What follows describes a single T cell receptor beta chain. Trimming cost V 1 base and J 7 bases, with 13 bases left between them. Germline V gene data show CDR1 as LGHDT and CDR2 as YNNKEL (reference sequence). This CDR3 has 15 amino acids. These data belong to a study of blood T cell repertoires in COVID-19. Assay: immunoSEQ multiplex PCR; the TCRdb copy retains only in-frame clones and omits some. This sample yields about 55,000 clones, of which 75% to 95% are seen a single time; approximately 15% belongs to the top ten. The sequencing sample was made of peripheral blood. The genes are TRBV3-1 (or the pseudogene TRBV3-2) and TRBJ1-4, with no clear D. This TCR came from a man of 80 years or more with acute or convalescent COVID-19. CDR3 sequence: CASSQGGDGSEKLFF. The CDR3 DNA sequence: TGTGCCAGCAGCCAAGGGGGAGACGGGAGTGAAAAACTGTTTTTT.